The next 2 T cell receptor beta chains were all read from a single sample in a study of beta chain features in type 1 diabetes. Overall study findings and caveats: Moderately but significantly shorter TCRB CDR3s were found in Type 1 diabetes patients in all four CD4+ subsets.

These receptors have no identified antigens. As every portion of the isolated RNA was reverse transcribed, the sequencing read expressed TCRB transcripts. The repertoire was sequenced with immunoSEQ multiplex PCR; TCRdb's copy has only in-frame clones and lacks some. The sample carries under 300,000 clones, approximately 13% recorded once. What was sequenced was naive CD4+ T cells from blood. These TCRs come from a man between 25 and 39 years old with type 1 diabetes.

V gene TRBV6-1 combines with J gene TRBJ2-1, with 7 bases lining up with TRBD1. Germline assignment: CDR1 MNHNS and CDR2 SASEGT. CDR3 size: 15 residues. V shed 4 bases, J shed 5 bases, and the junction held 8 bases outside the gene matches. The CDR3 DNA reads as TGTGCCAGCAGTGGCCGACAGGGTTCGGACAATGAGCAGTTCTTC. It specifies CASSGRQGSDNEQFF.

This clone came up a few times. The rearrangement joins TRBV5-6 to TRBJ1-2, with 8 bases aligning to TRBD1. The CDR3 totals 11 residues. With 5 bases clipped from V and 13 bases from J, the junction kept 7 bases outside the gene matches. Per the germline V gene, CDR1 is SGHDT and CDR2 is YYEEEE. The CDR3 nucleotides are TGTGCCAGCAGTCTGGGACAGGATTCCACCTTC. The encoded protein is CASSLGQDSTF.